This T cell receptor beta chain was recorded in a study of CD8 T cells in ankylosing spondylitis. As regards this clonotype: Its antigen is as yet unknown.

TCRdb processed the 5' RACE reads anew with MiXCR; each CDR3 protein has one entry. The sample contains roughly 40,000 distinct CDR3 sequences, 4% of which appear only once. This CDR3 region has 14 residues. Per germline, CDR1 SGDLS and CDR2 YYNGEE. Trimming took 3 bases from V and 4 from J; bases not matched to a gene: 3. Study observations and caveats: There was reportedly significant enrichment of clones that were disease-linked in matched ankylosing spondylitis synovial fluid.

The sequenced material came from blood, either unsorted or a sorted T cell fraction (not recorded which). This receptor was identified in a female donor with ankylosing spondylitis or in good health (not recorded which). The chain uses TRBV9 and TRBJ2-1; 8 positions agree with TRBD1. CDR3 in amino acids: CASSGGQGYNEQFF. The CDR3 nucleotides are TGTGCCAGCAGCGGAGGACAGGGATACAATGAGCAGTTCTTC.